Given below is one T cell receptor (beta chain) in context. Only in-frame clones appear in the TCRdb table, and some are missing; sequencing was by immunoSEQ multiplex PCR. Here the sample spans about 250,000 clones, 90% to 95% being singletons. Adults between about 18 and 95 years of age took part from some 25 US areas. Cohorts were determined from participant-reported clinical history. Cohort 3 recovered donors had two negative PCRs, clearance, or symptom resolution. The sample is drawn from a study of blood T cell repertoires in COVID-19. The overall study: Acute and convalescent COVID-19 specimens originated in the United States, Italy and Spain.

Sample: PBMCs or T cells enriched from blood (not recorded which). The TCR originated in a woman younger than 30 who had recovered from COVID-19.

CDR3 sequence (DNA): TGTGCCAGCAGTGATGGGTCAAGGGGTGAGACCCAGTACTTC. It is translated as CASSDGSRGETQYF. The rearrangement links TRBV2 to TRBJ2-5; tentatively, D is TRBD1 (5 bases). The CDR3 runs to 14 residues. V was cut by 3 bases and J by 5 bases, with 13 bases left in between. The germline V gene encodes CDR1 SNHLY and CDR2 FYNNEI.